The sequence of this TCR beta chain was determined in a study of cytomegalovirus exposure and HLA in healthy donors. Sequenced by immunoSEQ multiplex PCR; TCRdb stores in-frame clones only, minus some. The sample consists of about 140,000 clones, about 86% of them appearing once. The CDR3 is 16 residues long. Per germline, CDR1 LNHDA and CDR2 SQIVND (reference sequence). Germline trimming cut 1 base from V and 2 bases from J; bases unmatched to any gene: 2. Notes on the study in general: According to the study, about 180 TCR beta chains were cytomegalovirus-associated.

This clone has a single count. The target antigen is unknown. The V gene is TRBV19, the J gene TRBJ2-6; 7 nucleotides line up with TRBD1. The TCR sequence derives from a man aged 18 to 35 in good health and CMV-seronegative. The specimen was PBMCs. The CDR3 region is CASSIGQGAGANVLTF. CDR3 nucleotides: TGTGCCAGTAGTATAGGGCAGGGGGCTGGGGCCAACGTCCTGACTTTC.